A selection of T cell receptor beta chains follows, all from one sample in a study of T cell responses to AZD1222 COVID-19 vaccine. Method: immunoSEQ multiplex PCR; TCRdb's copy keeps in-frame clones and lacks some. The table lists 95,000 to 110,000 clones, roughly 93% of them singletons. Source: peripheral blood, taken on day 0 of AZD1222 vaccination. Receptor source: an adult in good health. CDR3s include the opening cysteine and the closing phenylalanine or tryptophan. The D gene is left open where the match is weak. Size is omitted from some rows. Given values are once, few, many or a class for expanded clones.

j_call | v_call | clone_size | d_call | cdr3_aa | cdr3_nt
TRBJ2-7 | TRBV27 | . | . | CASSYRSSYEQYF | TGTGCCAGCAGTTACAGGAGCTCCTACGAGCAGTACTTC
TRBJ1-5 | TRBV2 | . | . | CASKGHQVGNQPQHF | TGTGCCAGCAAGGGACACCAAGTCGGCAATCAGCCCCAGCATTTT
TRBJ2-7 | TRBV5-5 | . | TRBD2 | CASSLAGGEQYF | TGTGCCAGCAGCTTAGCGGGGGGCGAGCAGTACTTC
TRBJ2-7 | TRBV6-2/TRBV6-3 | . | . | CASSYSAGLVQYF | TGTGCCAGCAGTTATTCAGCGGGCCTTGTGCAGTACTTC
TRBJ2-7 | TRBV7-8 | once | TRBD1 | CASSLVFTTGGNYEQYF | TGTGCCAGCAGCTTAGTTTTTACGACAGGGGGCAATTACGAGCAGTACTTC
TRBJ2-3 | TRBV6-6 | . | . | CASSPPDRPDTQYF | TGTGCCAGCAGCCCCCCCGACAGACCAGATACGCAGTATTTT
TRBJ1-6 | TRBV6-5 | . | . | CASSSLRDNSPLHF | TGTGCCAGCAGTTCCCTCCGGGATAATTCACCCCTCCACTTT
TRBJ2-7 | TRBV30 | . | . | CASWTVGYEQYF | TGTGCCTCATGGACAGTAGGCTACGAGCAGTACTTC
TRBJ2-1 | TRBV5-1 | . | TRBD2 | CASSAGLAEFNEQFF | TGCGCCAGCAGCGCGGGACTAGCGGAATTCAATGAGCAGTTCTTC
TRBJ2-3 | TRBV5-1 | . | . | CASSLGTRDTQYF | TGCGCCAGCAGCCTTGGTACCCGAGATACGCAGTATTTT
TRBJ2-7 | TRBV19 | once | . | CASSREKGYYEQYF | TGTGCCAGTAGTAGGGAGAAGGGCTACTACGAGCAGTACTTC
TRBJ2-5 | TRBV6-1 | few | TRBD2 | CASSEQGLAGQETQYF | TGTGCCAGCAGTGAGCAGGGACTAGCGGGACAAGAGACCCAGTACTTC
TRBJ2-2 | TRBV9 | . | . | CASSDRAGTGELFF | TGTGCCAGCAGCGACAGGGCGGGCACCGGGGAGCTGTTTTTT
TRBJ2-5 | TRBV30 | once | TRBD2 | CAWNLAGGWGTQYF | TGTGCCTGGAACTTGGCGGGAGGGTGGGGGACCCAGTACTTC
TRBJ2-1 | TRBV27 | . | TRBD1 | CASSSYWTGTGGNEQFF | TGTGCCAGCAGTTCCTATTGGACCGGGACAGGGGGCAATGAGCAGTTCTTC
TRBJ2-1 | TRBV2 | . | . | CASRPRVGSSYNEQFF | TGTGCCAGCAGGCCTCGGGTTGGGAGCTCCTACAATGAGCAGTTCTTC
TRBJ2-1 | TRBV4-2 | . | . | CASRGYNEQFF | TGTGCCAGCAGGGGGTACAATGAGCAGTTCTTC
TRBJ2-7 | TRBV10-3 | . | . | CAISETNSYEQYF | TGTGCCATCAGTGAGACCAACTCCTACGAGCAGTACTTC
TRBJ2-2 | TRBV6-5 | . | . | CASRNEYTGELFF | TGTGCCAGCCGCAATGAATACACCGGGGAGCTGTTTTTT
TRBJ1-5 | TRBV5-6 | . | . | CASSYWSGNQPQHF | TGTGCCAGCAGTTATTGGTCGGGCAATCAGCCCCAGCATTTT
TRBJ2-7 | TRBV28 | . | TRBD2 | CASISGTSGSAYEQYF | TGTGCCAGCATCAGCGGGACTAGCGGGAGTGCCTACGAGCAGTACTTC
TRBJ1-5 | TRBV5-8 | . | . | CASSFRDQPQHF | TGTGCCAGCAGCTTCAGGGATCAGCCCCAGCATTTT
TRBJ2-5 | TRBV2 | . | TRBD2 | CASSESSGKGETQYF | TGTGCCAGCAGTGAATCTAGCGGGAAAGGGGAGACCCAGTACTTC
TRBJ2-1 | TRBV24-1 | . | . | CATSDSTARSYNEQFF | TGTGCCACCAGTGATTCGACTGCTAGATCCTACAATGAGCAGTTCTTC
TRBJ2-6 | TRBV27 | . | TRBD1 | CASSLLQGALSGANVLTF | TGTGCCAGCAGTCTTCTACAGGGGGCGCTTTCTGGGGCCAACGTCCTGACTTTC
TRBJ1-2 | TRBV6-5 | . | . | CASRRGGRDGYTF | TGTGCCAGCAGGCGGGGGGGAAGGGATGGCTACACCTTC
TRBJ1-5 | TRBV6-5 | . | . | CASSRQGTHQPQHF | TGTGCCAGCAGCCGCCAGGGGACCCATCAGCCCCAGCATTTT
TRBJ2-5 | TRBV2 | once | . | CASSQGPGTRETQYF | TGTGCCAGCAGTCAAGGACCCGGCACCAGAGAGACCCAGTACTTC
TRBJ2-7 | TRBV6-6 | . | . | CASSVKEEGYEQYF | TGTGCCAGCAGCGTCAAGGAGGAGGGCTACGAGCAGTACTTC
TRBJ2-7 | TRBV18 | . | TRBD1 | CASSTLWTGSSYEQYF | TGTGCCAGCTCTACCCTCTGGACAGGGAGCTCCTACGAGCAGTACTTC
TRBJ2-2 | TRBV7-3 | . | . | CASSSGTAEGTGELFF | TGTGCCAGCAGCTCGGGGACCGCGGAGGGCACCGGGGAGCTGTTTTTT
TRBJ2-7 | TRBV11-2 | . | . | CASSLQGRSYEQYF | TGTGCCAGCAGCTTACAGGGACGATCCTACGAGCAGTACTTC
TRBJ2-1 | TRBV19 | . | . | CASSAALANEQFF | TGTGCCAGTAGTGCCGCGCTAGCTAATGAGCAGTTCTTC